Sequencing of this T cell receptor beta chain was carried out in a study of blood T cell repertoires in COVID-19. Study-level information: COVID-19 samples collected from the United States, Italy and Spain covered acute and convalescent phases.

The protocol was immunoSEQ multiplex PCR, while the TCRdb copy is restricted to in-frame clones and leaves out a portion. The sample yields some 200,000 clones, about 87% seen once. All enrollees were roughly 18 to 100 years old and from under 25 US areas. Recovered status in Cohort 3 required two negative PCRs, clearance, or symptom resolution. Sequenced: PBMCs or T cells enriched from blood (not recorded which). This receptor was taken from a woman aged 30 to 39 who had recovered from COVID-19.

The CDR3: CASSIMGGGYQETQYF. In DNA, the CDR3 is TGTGCCAGTAGTATTATGGGCGGGGGGTACCAAGAGACCCAGTACTTC. The V call is TRBV19, the J call TRBJ2-5; 8 bases are shared with TRBD2. The CDR3 runs 16 residues. Germline loops: CDR1 LNHDA, CDR2 SQIVND (reference sequence). With 3 bases clipped from V and 0 bases from J, the junction kept 6 bases outside the gene matches.